These 17 T cell receptor beta chains were all obtained from the same sample, sequenced in a study of T cells in Graves' hyperthyroidism and ophthalmopathy. Amplification yielded TCR beta CDR3 regions, with RNA transcripts as the source. During a first-round RT-PCR of the TCR CDR3, the HTBI primer set was used. In TCRdb, the multiplex PCR reads were re-called with MiXCR into one record per CDR3 protein. The sample lists roughly 840,000 distinct CDR3 sequences, 35% to 40% occurring once. Sequencing used blood. The source is a man aged 18 to 30 with Graves' hyperthyroidism.

CDR3 DNA: TGCGCCAGCAGCCAAGATTTAGCGGGGGGGCCAGAAGAGACCCAGTACTTC. It yields the protein CASSQDLAGGPEETQYF. The chain recombines TRBV4-1 with TRBJ2-5; 11 bases are shared with TRBD2. The CDR3 covers 17 residues. CDR1 is MGHRA, CDR2 YSYEKL, per germline. Trimming took 0 bases from V and 3 from J; bases not matched to a gene: 6.

This clonotype was counted a few times. J is TRBJ1-1 and V is TRBV5-8; 7 bases line up with TRBD1. This CDR3 has 17 amino acids. V lost 3 bases, J lost 0 bases, and 11 bases stayed unmatched. CDR1 is SGHTS and CDR2 is YDEGEE in the germline V gene. CDR3 in amino acids: CASSSKGQRGMNTEAFF. In nucleotides, the CDR3 is TGTGCCAGCAGCTCCAAGGGACAGAGGGGGATGAACACTGAAGCTTTCTTT.

This chain joins TRBV7-9 and TRBJ1-1; 8 nucleotides align to TRBD1. The CDR3 is 16 residues long. CDR1 SEHNR and CDR2 FQNEAQ come from the germline V gene (reference sequence). V lost 5 bases, J lost 5 bases, and 13 bases stayed unmatched. The CDR3 DNA follows: TGTGCCAGCAGCCCCGCGGCAGGGGGCGCAATGACTGAAGCTTTCTTT. Translation gives CASSPAAGGAMTEAFF.

A remark on this clonotype: A much larger clone lies a single base off, so this may be a read error. The CDR3 DNA reads as TGTGCCAGTGGGGACCTAAACTACGGGCAGTACTTC. It yields the protein CASGDLNYGQYF. The rearrangement uses TRBV19 and TRBJ2-7, with D perhaps being TRBD1 or TRBD2 (5 bases each). CDR3 length: 12 amino acids. Germline V gene data show CDR1 as LNHDA and CDR2 as SQIVND (reference sequence).

This clonotype was recorded at least ten times. The rearrangement links TRBV19 to TRBJ1-5, with a tentative D call TRBD1 (5 bases). The germline V and J ends were trimmed by 1 base and 3 bases, with 10 bases remaining between them. Germline V lookup: CDR1 LNHDA, CDR2 SQIVND (reference sequence). This CDR3 is 15 amino acids long. CDR3 residues: CASSIGTGSNQPQHF. DNA for the CDR3: TGTGCCAGTAGTATAGGAACAGGATCCAATCAGCCCCAGCATTTT.

The sample holds many counts of this clonotype. The chain couples TRBV6-6 to TRBJ1-1, with D perhaps matching TRBD1 (5 bases). V was trimmed by 6 bases and J by 4 bases, leaving 18 bases between them. The CDR3 runs to 15 residues. Germline V gene sequence: CDR1 MNHNY, CDR2 SVGAGI (reference sequence). DNA of the CDR3: TGTGCCAGCAGCCAAACCGCGGGGACCTTCACTGAAGCTTTCTTT. Its protein is CASSQTAGTFTEAFF.

This clonotype occurred many times. CDR3 residues: CASGSLNTGELFF. CDR3 nucleotide sequence: TGTGCCAGCGGCAGTCTGAACACCGGGGAGCTGTTTTTT. The chain has TRBV9 and TRBJ2-2; no clear D gene. The germline V gene has CDR1 SGDLS and CDR2 YYNGEE. The CDR3 contains 13 residues. Deletions cut 7 bases from V and 1 base from J, with 8 bases between.

Many counts were recorded for this clonotype. The V gene is TRBV2, the J gene TRBJ2-7; 9 nucleotides agree with TRBD2. V lost 2 bases to trimming and J lost 3 bases; unmatched junction nucleotides: 5. There are 15 residues in the CDR3. The germline V gene has CDR1 SNHLY and CDR2 FYNNEI. CDR3 DNA sequence: TGTGCCAGCAGTGAATGGGGTAGCGGGAGCTACGAGCAGTACTTC. Protein: CASSEWGSGSYEQYF.

Ten or more counts support this clonotype. The CDR3 nucleotides read TGTGCCACCAGCAAGTTCGACAGGATCAATCAGCCCCAGCATTTT. The encoded protein is CATSKFDRINQPQHF. The chain couples TRBV15 to TRBJ1-5; the D gene is possibly TRBD1 (6 bases). There are 15 residues in the CDR3. Trimming stripped 4 bases from V and 3 bases from J, with 13 bases between. From germline, CDR1 is LNHNV and CDR2 YYDKDF (reference sequence).

This clonotype appeared many times. The CDR3 sequence is CATSRVLYSNQPQHF. The CDR3 DNA sequence: TGTGCCACCAGCAGAGTCCTATATAGCAATCAGCCCCAGCATTTT. The chain links TRBV15 to TRBJ1-5; D gene ambiguous. This CDR3 is 15 amino acids long. Germline V gene lookup returns CDR1 LNHNV and CDR2 YYDKDF (reference sequence). Trimming pared 1 base from V and 0 bases from J, leaving 7 bases between.

This clonotype occurred a few times. The genes are TRBV6-1 and TRBJ1-1; D may be TRBD1 (5 bases). CDR3 length: 12 amino acids. V was trimmed by 10 bases and J by 13 bases, leaving 22 bases between them. The germline V gene has CDR1 MNHNS and CDR2 SASEGT. This chain's CDR3 is CATLPYRSWGFF. DNA for the CDR3: TGTGCCACCCTACCGTACAGGTCGTGGGGTTTCTTT.

This clonotype occurred a few times. CDR3 loop: CASTLRGWTERAGANVLTF. The CDR3 nucleotides read TGTGCCAGTACCCTAAGGGGATGGACAGAAAGGGCTGGGGCCAACGTCCTGACTTTC. V is TRBV19 and J is TRBJ2-6; TRBD1 is a possible D gene (6 bases). V was shortened by 7 bases and J by 2 bases, with 24 bases between the two germline ends. CDR1 is LNHDA and CDR2 is SQIVND in the germline V gene (reference sequence). The CDR3 contains 19 residues.

The chain is built from TRBV5-1 and TRBJ1-4, with 7 bases fitting TRBD1. Germline CDR1 and CDR2: SGHRS and YFSETQ. The J segment lost 4 bases and the V segment lost 7 bases, leaving 4 bases of the junction unmatched. The CDR3 contains 13 residues. The CDR3 coding sequence is TGCGCCAGCGCCGGGACAGATAATGAAAAACTGTTTTTT. Its protein is CASAGTDNEKLFF.

As DNA, the CDR3 is TGTGCCAGCGGGTCGGCCTCAATGGCTTTCTTT. This sequence encodes CASGSASMAFF. V gene TRBV6-5 combines with J gene TRBJ1-1; no clear D. V was pared by 8 bases and J by 11 bases, with 15 bases between. The CDR3 loop spans 11 amino acids. CDR1 MNHEY and CDR2 SVGAGI come from the germline V gene.

As concerns this clonotype: A much more abundant neighbour one base away suggests this may be a read error. This likely comes from a read error, as the CDR3 has no conserved phenylalanine or tryptophan at its end. The V and J genes are TRBV7-2 and TRBJ1-1; D is perhaps TRBD1 (5 bases). V gave up 1 base and J gave up 5 bases, with 11 bases separating them. Germline-derived CDR1 and CDR2 are SGHTA and FQGNSA. The CDR3 is 14 amino acids. The DNA of the CDR3 is TGTGCCAGCAGCTTAGGGGCAGGGTGGACTGAAGCTTTCCTT. Protein product: CASSLGAGWTEAFL.

V and J are TRBV5-1 and TRBJ2-2; 9 nucleotides match TRBD2. V shed 0 bases, J shed 3 bases, and the junction held 3 bases outside the gene matches. The CDR3 loop spans 16 amino acids. Germline V gene data show CDR1 as SGHRS and CDR2 as YFSETQ. The CDR3 DNA follows: TGCGCCAGCAGCTTGGCCCCTAGCGGGGACACCGGGGAGCTGTTTTTT. This codes for CASSLAPSGDTGELFF.

Only a few counts were recorded for this clonotype. The chain combines TRBV2 with TRBJ2-7, with TRBD1 identical over 10 bases. V was pared by 4 bases and J by 3 bases, with 3 bases of the junction left unmatched. CDR1 and CDR2 (germline): SNHLY, FYNNEI. This CDR3 is built from 14 residues. The CDR3 region is CASSGGTGVYEQYF. CDR3 nucleotides: TGTGCCAGCAGTGGAGGGACAGGGGTCTACGAGCAGTACTTC.